This T cell receptor beta chain was documented in a study of identical twins (dated by TCRdb to the mid-2010s). About the investigation overall: TCR alpha and beta repertoires from monozygotic twins, unrelated adults of various ages and cord blood were deep-sequenced to test whether fetal clonotypes persist. To rule out contamination, the twin experiments were replicated at different times with different library preparation protocols.

Libraries were constructed by 5' RACE. The listed sequencing device is Illumina HiSeq 2000. Template switching added a universal primer binding site, and the final cDNA carried a unique molecular identifier that allowed TCR cDNA molecules to be counted accurately. Specific primers in the conserved constant-segment region were used to synthesize first-strand cDNA for the TCR alpha and beta chains. To control for contamination, each cDNA library was double barcoded with a SMART-Mk sample barcode plus Illumina barcodes. TruSeq adapter sequences and Illumina sample barcodes were added in two successive PCR steps. Sequencing of the TCR alpha and beta cDNA libraries was done on the Illumina HiSeq platform using custom primers. Processing in the source paper ran as follows. MiGEC was used to process raw reads and extract unique molecular identifiers, and MiXCR was used to find CDR3 positions. For each individual, recombination models were inferred using an EM algorithm with the repgenHMM and IGoR tools. Shared clonotype analysis was performed with the tcR package in R, normalizing sharing by the product of cloneset sizes. To study raw recombination without the effects of thymic and clonal selection, out-of-frame nonproductive sequences were analyzed. TCRdb handled the public reads itself, with Q25 trimming in fastp and clone calling in MiXCR, and kept productive beta chains. Rows matching on CDR3 protein sequence are summarized as one entry with the most common DNA and genes. These V and J calls are TCRdb output, not the study's own analysis. Here the sample has roughly 690,000 distinct CDR3 sequences; roughly 6% occur a single time. The top ten hold roughly 1.8% of the sample.

As encoded in the germline V gene (reference sequence), CDR1 is DFQATT while CDR2 is SNEGSKA. Inclusive of the bounding cysteine and phenylalanine, the CDR3 is 13 residues long. CDR3 DNA is the only sequence kept; it has 39 bases, read in frame from the first base. V sheds 0 bases and J sheds 4 bases, leaving 10 bases between their ends. Every donor in the study was a healthy Caucasian. The study also sequenced three unrelated non-twin adults: a male aged 18 to 30, a male aged 50 to 59 and a female aged 50 to 59. Using Miltenyi CD45RO+ enrichment and human naive T-cell isolation kits, memory (CD45RO+) and naive T cells were isolated from PBMC. Points the paper makes about the study in general: Fewer insertions were carried by abundant cord blood beta clonotypes; a weaker similar trend was observed in young adult naive repertoires, while no such trend was observed in memory repertoires. Compared with coincidental sharing between unrelated individuals, out-of-frame TCR alpha sequences shared between twins showed an excess of sequences with low generation probability. In monozygotic twins, out-of-frame TCR alpha sharing was systematically underestimated by recombination models, although the models agreed with sharing between unrelated individuals. In beta out-of-frame sequences, excess twin sharing was weaker, because having fewer shared sequences lowered the signal-to-noise ratio. Because the same donors could not be followed over many years, the conclusions depended on cross-sectional statistical analysis. Zero-insertion analyses could be partly confounded by invariant T cells such as MAIT and iNKT, although diverse VJ usage argued against such confounding for most clonotypes.

This clonotype was seen once. Its antigen target is currently unknown. Per-nucleotide qualities are absent, and no much larger clonotype sits a single base away. One read represents weak support. In this chain, TRBV20-1 is recombined with TRBJ2-7; a tentative D match to TRBD2 spans 5 bases. The source of this sequence is a man in his late teens or twenties in good health. The sequenced material came from naive T cells sorted from blood. What this sample's cell subset or site label stands for: cells isolated with a human naive T-cell isolation kit. The encoded CDR3 is CSARDRTGYEQYF. The DNA sequence is as follows: TGCAGTGCTAGAGACAGGACGGGGTACGAGCAGTACTTC.